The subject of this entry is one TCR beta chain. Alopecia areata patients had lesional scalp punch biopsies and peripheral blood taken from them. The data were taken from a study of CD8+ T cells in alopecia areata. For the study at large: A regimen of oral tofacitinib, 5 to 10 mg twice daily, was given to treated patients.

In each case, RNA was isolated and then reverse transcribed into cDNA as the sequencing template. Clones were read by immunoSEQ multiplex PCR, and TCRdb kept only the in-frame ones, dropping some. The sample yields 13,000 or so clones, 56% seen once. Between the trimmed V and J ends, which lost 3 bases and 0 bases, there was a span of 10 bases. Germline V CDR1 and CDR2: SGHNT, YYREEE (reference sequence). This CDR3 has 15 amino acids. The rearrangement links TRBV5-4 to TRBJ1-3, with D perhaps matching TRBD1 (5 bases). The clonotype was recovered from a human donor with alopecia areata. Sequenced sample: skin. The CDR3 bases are TGTGCCAGCAGCTGGGACCGTGGCTCTGGAAACACCATATATTTT. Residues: CASSWDRGSGNTIYF.